The next 15 T cell receptor beta chains were all read from a single sample in a study of beta chain features in type 1 diabetes. Overall study findings and caveats: Moderately but significantly shorter TCRB CDR3s were found in Type 1 diabetes patients in all four CD4+ subsets.

These receptors' targets are unknown. Every bit of the isolated RNA underwent reverse transcription, so sequencing read expressed TCRB transcripts. TCRdb keeps only in-frame clones here, not all; method: immunoSEQ multiplex PCR. The sample lists about 250,000 clones; roughly a tenth were seen once. The sequenced sample was naive CD4+ T cells from blood. The receptor source for this set is a man aged 25 to 45 with type 1 diabetes.

This clone was seen a handful of times. The chain recombines TRBV9 with TRBJ2-5; possible D gene TRBD2, 5 bases. V was clipped by 4 bases and J by 3 bases, with 7 bases between them. The CDR3 spans 12 residues. Germline lookup yields CDR1 SGDLS and CDR2 YYNGEE. Here the CDR3 reads CASSYGEETQYF. CDR3 DNA sequence: TGTGCCAGCAGCTACGGGGAAGAGACCCAGTACTTC.

This clone showed up just a few times. This CDR3 is also generated by other DNA sequences in the sample. The chain joins TRBV18 to TRBJ1-5; TRBD1 matches at 9 bases. Germline CDR1 is KGHSH and CDR2 is LQKENI. V gave up 3 bases and J gave up 4 bases; unmatched junction bases: 1. CDR3 length equals 14 residues. The CDR3 DNA is TGTGCCAGCTCACCCGGGACAGGGAATCAGCCCCAGCATTTT. Encoded protein: CASSPGTGNQPQHF.

About this clone itself: The identical CDR3 is also encoded by other nucleotide sequences in the sample. The chain employs TRBV7-2 and TRBJ1-2; TRBD1 matches at 7 bases. The CDR3 consists of 13 residues. Germline V gene data show CDR1 as SGHTA and CDR2 as FQGNSA. V was clipped by 1 base and J by 5 bases; unmatched bases: 1. CDR3 DNA: TGTGCCAGCAGCTTAGACAGGGGATATGGCTACACCTTC. Protein: CASSLDRGYGYTF.

This clone turned up a few times. The genes are TRBV7-9 and TRBJ1-2, with D uncertain. The CDR3 runs to 11 residues. V lost 9 bases, J lost 4 bases, and 9 bases lay in between. The germline CDR1 and CDR2 sequences are SEHNR and FQNEAQ (reference sequence). This CDR3 is CASAEVYGYTF. In DNA form, the CDR3 reads TGTGCCAGTGCGGAGGTCTATGGCTACACCTTC.

This clone was counted only a few times. The rearrangement links TRBV25-1 to TRBJ2-5; D may be TRBD2 (7 bases). From germline, CDR1 is MGHDK and CDR2 SYGVNS. Trimming shortened V by 3 bases and J by 4 bases, and 15 bases separated the two germline ends. The CDR3 extends over 15 amino acids. The CDR3 spells CASSELGGGPETQYF. DNA for the CDR3: TGTGCCAGCAGTGAGTTGGGCGGGGGCCCAGAGACCCAGTACTTC.

V usage is TRBV18 and J usage is TRBJ2-7; D perhaps matches TRBD2 (5 bases). V gave up 2 bases and J gave up 3 bases, with 14 bases separating them. Per germline, CDR1 KGHSH and CDR2 LQKENI. This CDR3 spans 15 amino acids. CDR3 in DNA: TGTGCCAGCTCACCATTCTCGGAGACTAACTACGAGCAGTACTTC. It yields the protein CASSPFSETNYEQYF.

The rearrangement links TRBV14 to TRBJ1-1; D not certain. There are 14 residues in the CDR3. The germline gives CDR1 SGHDN, CDR2 FVKESK. Between the trimmed V and J ends, which lost 0 bases and 1 base, there was a span of 6 bases. Here the CDR3 reads CASSQDSWNTEAFF. As DNA, the CDR3 is TGTGCCAGCAGCCAAGATTCGTGGAACACTGAAGCTTTCTTT. Together with reference TRBV14 and TRBJ1-1, the CDR3 gives the full variable domain: EAGVTQFPSHSVIEKGQTVTLRCDPISGHDNLYWYRRVMGKEIKFLLHFVKESKQDESGMPNNRFLAERTGGTYSTLKVQPAELEDSGVYFCASSQDSWNTEAFFGQGTRLTVV.

In this sample, this clone turned up a few times. The chain has TRBV7-9 and TRBJ2-5; D is ambiguous. V was cut by 5 bases and J by 2 bases, with 9 bases left in between. The CDR3 runs 13 residues. Germline V CDR1 and CDR2: SEHNR, FQNEAQ (reference sequence). CDR3 in amino acids: CASSPTVQETQYF. For the CDR3, the DNA is TGTGCCAGCAGCCCTACAGTTCAAGAGACCCAGTACTTC.

This clone was observed a few times. The chain combines TRBV5-6 with TRBJ1-5; 7 positions match TRBD1. Germline V gene sequence: CDR1 SGHDT, CDR2 YYEEEE. This CDR3 is 12 amino acids long. V dropped 5 bases and J dropped 9; count of bases not matched to a gene: 5. Here the CDR3 DNA reads TGTGCCAGCAGTAGGGGGCGGTTGCCCCAGCATTTT. This codes for CASSRGRLPQHF.

Only a few counts were recorded for this clone. The chain is built from TRBV10-3 and TRBJ2-7; 11 nucleotides agree with TRBD2. Per germline, CDR1 ENHRY and CDR2 SYGVKD. V lost 10 bases, J lost 3 bases, and 2 bases stayed unmatched. The CDR3 totals 12 residues. CDR3 coding DNA: TGTGCCACCGGACTAGCGGGCTACGAGCAGTACTTC. Amino acids: CATGLAGYEQYF.

The table lists this clone with a few counts. At one of its ends the junction is not consistent with the germline gene, which may arise from a read error. The chain combines TRBV11-2 with TRBJ1-2; possibly TRBD1 for D (5 bases). Germline V gene data show CDR1 as SGHAT and CDR2 as FQNNGV. The CDR3 is made up of 13 amino acids. CDR3 residues: CASSQKGVLGYTF. The CDR3 nucleotides are TGCGCCAGCAGCCAGAAAGGGGTTCTAGGCTACACCTTC.

This clone was picked up a small number of times. The genes are TRBV14 and TRBJ2-6; no definite D call. CDR3 length: 18 amino acids. Deletions cut 1 base from V and 0 bases from J, with 13 bases between. In germline, CDR1 is SGHDN, CDR2 FVKESK. The CDR3 DNA sequence: TGTGCCAGCAGCCAAGGACCCCCAACAGTCTCTGGGGCCAACGTCCTGACTTTC. It yields the protein CASSQGPPTVSGANVLTF.

This clone has just a few counts. The V call is TRBV6-5, the J call TRBJ2-7; 7 bases are shared with TRBD2. V lost 2 bases, J lost 5 bases, and 3 bases stayed unmatched. Per the germline V gene, CDR1 is MNHEY and CDR2 is SVGAGI. The CDR3 is 13 residues long. The CDR3 region is CASSYTSDNEQYF. In DNA, the CDR3 is TGTGCCAGCAGTTACACTAGCGACAACGAGCAGTACTTC.

This clone has only a few counts. The V and J genes are TRBV2 and TRBJ1-1; 7 nucleotides line up with TRBD1. The length of the CDR3 is 14 residues. CDR1 SNHLY and CDR2 FYNNEI come from the germline V gene. With V trimmed by 6 bases and J by 3 bases, 7 bases remained unmatched. DNA for the CDR3: TGTGCCAGCAGGGTGACAGGGCAGCACACTGAAGCTTTCTTT. This codes for CASRVTGQHTEAFF.

This clone was picked up a small number of times. J is TRBJ1-2 and V is TRBV5-5; TRBD1 is a possible D gene (6 bases). V lost 7 bases, J lost 2 bases, and 12 bases lay in between. The CDR3 consists of 13 residues. CDR1 is SGHKS, CDR2 YYEKEE, per germline (reference sequence). The DNA for the CDR3 is TGTGCCAGCTCGCCTGGGACAAACTATGGCTACACCTTC. This sequence encodes CASSPGTNYGYTF.